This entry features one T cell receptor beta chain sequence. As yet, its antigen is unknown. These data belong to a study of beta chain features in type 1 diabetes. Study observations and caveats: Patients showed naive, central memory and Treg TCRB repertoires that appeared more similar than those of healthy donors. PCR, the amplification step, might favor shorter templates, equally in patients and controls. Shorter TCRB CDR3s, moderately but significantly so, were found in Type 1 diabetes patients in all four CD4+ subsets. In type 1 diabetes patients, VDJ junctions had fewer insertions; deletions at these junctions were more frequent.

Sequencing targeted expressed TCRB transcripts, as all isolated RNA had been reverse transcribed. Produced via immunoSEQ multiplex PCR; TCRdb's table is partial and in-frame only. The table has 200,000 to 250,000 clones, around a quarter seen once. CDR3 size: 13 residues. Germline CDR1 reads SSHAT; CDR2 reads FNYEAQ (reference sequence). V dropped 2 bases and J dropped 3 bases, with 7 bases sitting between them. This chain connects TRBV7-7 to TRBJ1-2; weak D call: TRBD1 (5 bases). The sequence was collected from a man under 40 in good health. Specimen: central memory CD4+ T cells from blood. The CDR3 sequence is CASSLRGYYGYTF. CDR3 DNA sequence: TGTGCCAGCAGCTTACGGGGCTACTATGGCTACACCTTC.